These T cell receptor beta chains were read from a single sample in a study of CD8+ T cells in alopecia areata. Assay used: immunoSEQ multiplex PCR; TCRdb lists only in-frame clones, some missing. The table has around 100,000 clones, around 50% seen once. Sequencing was performed on CD4+ T cells sorted from blood. The origin of the receptors is a human donor in good health. The CDR3 runs from the conserved cysteine through the conserved F or W. The order of the fields is clone size, V gene, J gene, CDR3 length, D gene, CDR3 DNA, CDR3 protein. D genes are given only for firm matches. Clone size, where shown, is once, few, many, or a class for clones that have expanded.

-	TRBV2	TRBJ2-6	16	-	TGTGCCAGCATGCCAGGGGCATTCTCTGGGGCCAACGTCCTGACTTTC	CASMPGAFSGANVLTF
-	TRBV30	TRBJ2-1	17	-	TGTGCCTGGACCCCATCATCTTTCTACCTCTCCTACAATGAGCAGTTCTTC	CAWTPSSFYLSYNEQFF
-	TRBV29-1	TRBJ2-5	12	-	TGCAGCGTTGCGAAAACTGGGGAGACCCAGTACTTC	CSVAKTGETQYF
-	TRBV7-3	TRBJ2-7	14	TRBD2	TGTGCCAGCAGCCCCGGGACTAGCGGGTCCGAGCAGTACTTC	CASSPGTSGSEQYF
few	TRBV6-5	TRBJ1-3	14	TRBD1	TGTGCCAGCAGTCGACAGGGTCATGGAAACACCATATATTTT	CASSRQGHGNTIYF
-	TRBV6-6	TRBJ1-2	14	TRBD1	TGTGCCAGCAGCAAGACAGGGGGCGGCTATGGCTACACCTTC	CASSKTGGGYGYTF
-	TRBV7-9	TRBJ2-5	14	-	TGTGCCAGCAGCTTACCTCGGGCTCAAGAGACCCAGTACTTC	CASSLPRAQETQYF
-	TRBV18	TRBJ2-3	15	-	TGTGCCAGCTCACCGGCGGGACCCAGCACAGATACGCAGTATTTT	CASSPAGPSTDTQYF
-	TRBV4-3	TRBJ2-5	13	-	TGCGCCAGCAGCCAAGATTTCGGCGAGACCCAGTACTTC	CASSQDFGETQYF
-	TRBV29-1	TRBJ2-7	13	TRBD1	TGCAGCGCCCTTACCTCAGGGGGCGCGGAGCAGTACTTC	CSALTSGGAEQYF
-	TRBV9	TRBJ2-3	16	TRBD1	TGTGCCAGCAGCAAGACAGGGGTTGGGGGCACAGATACGCAGTATTTT	CASSKTGVGGTDTQYF
-	TRBV6-5	TRBJ2-1	16	TRBD2	TGTGCCAGCAGTTCCTATAGCGGGGGGGCCGGGAATGAGCAGTTCTTC	CASSSYSGGAGNEQFF
-	TRBV29-1	TRBJ2-5	19	-	TGCAGCGTTGGAGGGGTAGGATCCTTAAACAGGATGGTCCAGGAGACCCAGTACTTC	CSVGGVGSLNRMVQETQYF
-	TRBV9	TRBJ2-2	15	TRBD1	TGTGCCAGCAGCGTAGGACAGGGGTTCACCGGGGAGCTGTTTTTT	CASSVGQGFTGELFF
once	TRBV7-6	TRBJ2-1	13	-	TGTGCCAGCAGCATCAACGATGTGGGGGGCCAGTTCTTC	CASSINDVGGQFF